The clone carrying this T cell receptor (beta chain) was seen ten or more times. What it binds is unknown. This sample is part of a study of T cells in Graves' hyperthyroidism and ophthalmopathy. V lost 4 bases and J 0 bases, leaving 10 bases between the germline ends. In germline, CDR1 is SGHTA, CDR2 FQGNSA. The CDR3 sequence is 14 residues long. From approximately 9.1 ml of fresh peripheral blood, PBMCs were isolated. Amplified TCR beta CDR3 regions came from RNA transcripts. The HTBI primer set served for first-round RT-PCR of the TCR CDR3. TCRdb ran MiXCR on the multiplex PCR reads and lists one entry per CDR3 protein. The sample has about 350,000 distinct CDR3 sequences, around a sixth seen once. Overall study findings and caveats: Among thyroid clonotypes expanded above 0.001, most also appeared in blood.

J is TRBJ2-7 and V is TRBV7-2; no firm D call. The sequenced sample consisted of blood. This receptor was obtained from a woman between 40 and 50 years old with Graves' ophthalmopathy. DNA of the CDR3: TGTGCCAGCAGCTCCCGTCCGAGCTCCTACGAGCAGTACTTC. Protein product: CASSSRPSSYEQYF. Together with reference TRBV7-2 and TRBJ2-7, the CDR3 gives the full variable domain: GAGVSQSPSNKVTEKGKDVELRCDPISGHTALYWYRQSLGQGLEFLIYFQGNSAPDKSGLPSDRFSAERTGGSVSTLTIQRTQQEDSAVYLCASSSRPSSYEQYFGPGTRLTVT.